This is a list of T cell receptor beta chains from one sample in a study of cytomegalovirus exposure and HLA in healthy donors. Measured with immunoSEQ multiplex PCR; TCRdb has only the in-frame clones, and not every one. This sample has approximately 86,000 clones, with around three quarters found just once. Sequencing was carried out using PBMCs. Every receptor here comes from a man aged 40-50 years in good health and CMV-seronegative. CDR3s include the opening cysteine and the closing phenylalanine or tryptophan. The D gene is left open where the match is weak. Size is stated for part of the rows, as once, few or many counts, or as a class when the clone is expanded.

>TRBJ1-1|few|TRBD1|TRBV25-1
TGTGCCAGCAGTGAGGCTGACAGGGGCGAAGCTTTCTTT
CASSEADRGEAFF
>TRBJ1-1|NA|NA|TRBV4-2
TGTGCCAGCAGCCAAGTCTCATCAGATAATATGAACACTGAAGCTTTCTTT
CASSQVSSDNMNTEAFF
>TRBJ2-1|few|TRBD2|TRBV7-3
TGTGCCAGCAGCCCACCCCCCGGGACTAGTATCTACAATGAGCAGTTCTTC
CASSPPPGTSIYNEQFF
>TRBJ2-7|NA|NA|TRBV5-6
TGTGCCAGCAGCTGGGGAGCGGGCGAGCAGTACTTC
CASSWGAGEQYF
>TRBJ2-4|NA|TRBD2|TRBV9
TGTGCCAGCAGCGAGGGAGGGTATCGGGGCATTCAGTACTTC
CASSEGGYRGIQYF
>TRBJ2-1|NA|TRBD1|TRBV7-9
TGTTCCAGCAGCTTAGCAGGGGGCGGCTTCATGGTGGATGAGCAGTTCTTC
CSSSLAGGGFMVDEQFF
>TRBJ1-4|NA|TRBD1|TRBV7-9
TGTTCCAGCAGCTTACGGGACAGGGTTAACGAAAAACTGTTTTTT
CSSSLRDRVNEKLFF
>TRBJ2-7|few|TRBD1|TRBV5-1
TGCGCCAGCAGCCCAGGGACAGGGGAGAGTTACGAGCAGTACTTC
CASSPGTGESYEQYF
>TRBJ2-2|NA|TRBD1|TRBV2
TGTGCCAGCAGTTTACTGACAGGGGGAATTACCGGGGAGCTGTTTTTT
CASSLLTGGITGELFF
>TRBJ1-2|NA|NA|TRBV7-2
TGTGCCAGCAGCTTAGGACAGCTCGGGCCCTATGGCTACACCTTC
CASSLGQLGPYGYTF
>TRBJ2-4|NA|TRBD2|TRBV7-9
TGTTCCAGCAGCTTAGCTCGGGGGGGGAAAAAAAACATTCAGTACTTC
CSSSLARGGKKNIQYF
>TRBJ1-5|NA|NA|TRBV5-1
TGCGCCAGCAGCCCGGACTTAGGCAATCAGCCCCAGCATTTT
CASSPDLGNQPQHF
>TRBJ2-7|NA|NA|TRBV5-1
TGCGCCAGCAGGCCGGTGGACAGATTATACGAGCAGTACTTC
CASRPVDRLYEQYF
>TRBJ2-7|few|NA|TRBV30
TGTGCCTGGAGCGGGGGTTACGAGCAGTACTTC
CAWSGGYEQYF
>TRBJ2-3|NA|NA|TRBV7-9
TGTTCCAGCAGCTTAATCGGTGATACGCAGTATTTT
CSSSLIGDTQYF
>TRBJ2-3|few|TRBD2|TRBV7-2
TGTGCCAGCAGCTTACGCTCTAGCGGGGGAGGAGATACGCAGTATTTT
CASSLRSSGGGDTQYF
>TRBJ2-6|NA|NA|TRBV7-2
TGTGCCAGCAGCTTAGGACGGCAGGGGTCCTTTTCTGGGGCCAACGTCCTGACTTTC
CASSLGRQGSFSGANVLTF
>TRBJ2-7|few|NA|TRBV6-6
TGTGCCAGCAGTCCCTCCGCGACAGGCCTATCCTACGAGCAGTACTTC
CASSPSATGLSYEQYF
>TRBJ2-3|NA|TRBD1|TRBV10-3
TGTGCCATCAGTGAGTCCACAGGGGTTGATACGCAGTATTTT
CAISESTGVDTQYF
>TRBJ1-1|NA|TRBD1|TRBV4-3
TGCGCCAGCAGCCGGGGGACAGGGGGTCGGAACACTGAAGCTTTCTTT
CASSRGTGGRNTEAFF
>TRBJ1-1|NA|NA|TRBV11-2
TGTGCCAGCAGCTTAGATCCGGCAGGGCCTGAAGCTTTCTTT
CASSLDPAGPEAFF
>TRBJ2-4|NA|NA|TRBV4-1
TGCGCCAGCAGCCAAGCGGGACACTTAGCCAAAAACATTCAGTACTTC
CASSQAGHLAKNIQYF
>TRBJ2-3|few|TRBD2|TRBV6-4
TGTGCCAGCAGTGTAGACGGCGGGGGGGCCGCAGATACGCAGTATTTT
CASSVDGGGAADTQYF
>TRBJ2-1|NA|TRBD2|TRBV4-3
TGCGCCAGCAGCCAAGCTTTGGCTAGCGGGGGGGAGTCCAATGAGCAGTTCTTC
CASSQALASGGESNEQFF
>TRBJ2-5|few|NA|TRBV4-1
TGCGCCAGCAGCCAAGACGCAGGTGGAGGGGAAAGGACCCAGTACTTC
CASSQDAGGGERTQYF
>TRBJ1-4|NA|NA|TRBV4-1
TGCGCCAGCAGCCATCCCCAGGGATCCACTAATGAAAAACTGTTTTTT
CASSHPQGSTNEKLFF
>TRBJ1-1|NA|NA|TRBV7-9
TGTTCCAGCACCAGACAGCCGAACACTGAAGCTTTCTTT
CSSTRQPNTEAFF
>TRBJ2-3|once|TRBD2|TRBV5-1
TGCGCCAGCAGCTTGCTAGCGGAAAACACAGATACGCAGTATTTT
CASSLLAENTDTQYF
>TRBJ1-6|NA|NA|TRBV18
TGTGCCAGCTCACCCAACAGGGAATACTCACCCCTCCACTTT
CASSPNREYSPLHF
>TRBJ2-7|NA|TRBD2|TRBV30
TGTGCCTGGAGCGGACTAGCTTACGAGCAGTACTTC
CAWSGLAYEQYF
>TRBJ2-3|NA|NA|TRBV27
TGTGCCAGCAGACCCCGGGATTCCCTGGATACGCAGTATTTT
CASRPRDSLDTQYF
>TRBJ2-6|once|NA|TRBV29-1
TGCAGCGTTGAACTGGGGGCTGGGTCTGGGGCCAACGTCCTGACTTTC
CSVELGAGSGANVLTF
>TRBJ2-3|NA|NA|TRBV28
TGTGCCAGCAGTTTACCCGGACAGAGCCACACAGATACGCAGTATTTT
CASSLPGQSHTDTQYF
>TRBJ2-7|NA|TRBD2|TRBV5-5
TGTGCCAGCAGCCGGAGCGGGGTTAGCTCCTACGAGCAGTACTTC
CASSRSGVSSYEQYF
>TRBJ2-3|once|TRBD1|TRBV10-3
TGTGCCATCAGTACCGGGACAGGAGGCACAGATACGCAGTATTTT
CAISTGTGGTDTQYF
>TRBJ1-4|NA|NA|TRBV2
TGTGCCAGCAGTGAAGTCGGGGTTGCAACTAATGAAAAACTGTTTTTT
CASSEVGVATNEKLFF
>TRBJ1-2|NA|TRBD1|TRBV18
TGTGCCAGCTCACGCCTAGACAGGGTTACGGACTATGGCTACACCTTC
CASSRLDRVTDYGYTF
>TRBJ2-5|NA|NA|TRBV18
TGTGCCAGCTCACTACAAGAGACCCAGTACTTC
CASSLQETQYF
>TRBJ1-1|NA|TRBD1|TRBV7-9
TGTGCCAGCAGCTTAGCTCCAGGACAGGGCCTGACTGAAGCTTTCTTT
CASSLAPGQGLTEAFF
>TRBJ1-1|few|NA|TRBV4-3
TGCGCCAGCAGCCAAGTTACGGGATTGGGGACTGAAGCTTTCTTT
CASSQVTGLGTEAFF